Presented here are 28 T cell receptor beta chains from one specimen sequenced in a study of blood T cell repertoires in COVID-19. Only in-frame clones appear in the TCRdb table, and some are missing; sequencing was by immunoSEQ multiplex PCR. The sample contains about 290,000 clones, roughly 89% of which appear only once. The specimen sequenced was peripheral blood. The receptors were gathered from a woman aged 30 to 39 with COVID-19, enrolled during active disease.

The genes are TRBV6-6 and TRBJ2-7; TRBD1 matches 7 bases. The CDR3 consists of 16 residues. The V and J ends lost 5 bases and 2 bases, in that order; junction bases with no gene match: 12. CDR1 is MNHNY, CDR2 SVGAGI, per germline (reference sequence). CDR3 sequence: CASSRNLGQYPYEQYF. For the CDR3, the DNA is TGTGCCAGCAGTCGAAACCTGGGACAGTATCCCTACGAGCAGTACTTC.

The gene calls are TRBV19 and TRBJ1-1; no clear D gene. Trimming pared 6 bases from V and 1 base from J, leaving 21 bases between. The CDR3 loop spans 17 amino acids. Germline CDR1 and CDR2: LNHDA and SQIVND (reference sequence). CDR3 sequence (DNA): TGTGCCAGTAGCATCGCTCCGGGAAAGGAAGGGAACACTGAAGCTTTCTTT. The encoded protein is CASSIAPGKEGNTEAFF. Full variable domain (rest looked up from reference TRBV19 and TRBJ1-1): DGGITQSPKYLFRKEGQNVTLSCEQNLNHDAMYWYRQDPGQGLRLIYYSQIVNDFQKGDIAEGYSVSREKKESFPLTVTSAQKNPTAFYLCASSIAPGKEGNTEAFFGQGTRLTVV.

This clone was observed once. This chain connects TRBV29-1 to TRBJ2-7; TRBD1 aligns across 7 bases. Looked up from germline, CDR1 is SQVTM and CDR2 is ANQGSEA. The CDR3 loop spans 14 amino acids. V gave up 7 bases and J gave up 0 bases; unmatched junction bases: 9. Here the CDR3 DNA reads TGCAGCGCCTCGGGACAGCTTACCTCCTACGAGCAGTACTTC. Translation gives CSASGQLTSYEQYF.

This chain links TRBV7-9 with TRBJ2-5, with 7 bases that match TRBD1. The CDR3 is 14 amino acids. In germline, CDR1 is SEHNR, CDR2 FQNEAQ (reference sequence). V shed 5 bases and J 4 bases; nucleotides not matched to a gene: 7. The CDR3 coding sequence is TGTGCCAGCAGCGACAGGGTCGGCTCAGAGACCCAGTACTTC. Its translation is CASSDRVGSETQYF.

This clone was counted a single time. The chain is built from TRBV7-7 and TRBJ1-1; the D is unclear. This CDR3 contains 13 residues. The V end was cut by 0 bases, the J end by 1 base, with 3 bases between. Germline CDR1 is SSHAT and CDR2 is FNYEAQ (reference sequence). Written as DNA, the CDR3 is TGTGCCAGCAGCTTAGCCAGGAACACTGAAGCTTTCTTT. It specifies CASSLARNTEAFF.

This chain's CDR3 is CASSLLAGDPANEQFF. In DNA, the CDR3 is TGTGCCAGCAGTCTGCTAGCGGGGGACCCTGCTAATGAGCAGTTCTTC. The V gene is TRBV28, the J gene TRBJ2-1, with 10 bases identical to TRBD2. There are 16 residues in the CDR3. Germline values: CDR1 MDHEN, CDR2 SYDVKM. The ends lost 5 bases at V and 7 bases at J; junction bases unmatched: 11. Variable domain in full (rest from reference TRBV28 and TRBJ2-1): DVKVTQSSRYLVKRTGEKVFLECVQDMDHENMFWYRQDPGLGLRLIYFSYDVKMKEKGDIPEGYSVSREKKERFSLILESASTNQTSMYLCASSLLAGDPANEQFFGPGTRLTVL.

V gene TRBV28 combines with J gene TRBJ1-1; 7 bases fit TRBD1. The J segment lost 4 bases and the V segment lost 3 bases, leaving 8 bases of the junction unmatched. This CDR3 has 15 amino acids. Germline lookup yields CDR1 MDHEN and CDR2 SYDVKM. The CDR3 DNA follows: TGTGCCAGCAGTTTGCATTCCTACAGGGGCACTGAAGCTTTCTTT. Protein sequence: CASSLHSYRGTEAFF.

V and J are TRBV2 and TRBJ1-5; 8 nucleotides match TRBD1. V was clipped by 5 bases and J by 3 bases; unmatched bases: 9. CDR1 and CDR2 (germline): SNHLY, FYNNEI. The CDR3 has 16 residues. This CDR3 is CASSKRGQAINQPQHF. The CDR3 DNA reads TGTGCCAGCAGTAAGAGGGGACAGGCTATCAATCAGCCCCAGCATTTT. Supplemented by reference TRBV2 and TRBJ1-5, the full variable domain reads EPEVTQTPSHQVTQMGQEVILRCVPISNHLYFYWYRQILGQKVEFLVSFYNNEISEKSEIFDDQFSVERPDGSNFTLKIRSTKLEDSAMYFCASSKRGQAINQPQHFGDGTRLSIL.

In its sample, this clone was seen a few times. V is TRBV16 and J is TRBJ1-2; the match to TRBD1 covers 9 bases. V gave up 4 bases and J gave up 8 bases; unmatched junction bases: 8. CDR3 length equals 14 residues. Looked up from germline, CDR1 is KGHSY and CDR2 is FQNENV. CDR3 amino acids: CASSPIQGAQGYTF. Written as DNA, the CDR3 is TGTGCCAGCAGCCCAATACAGGGGGCGCAGGGCTACACCTTC.

The chain is built from TRBV10-3 and TRBJ2-3, with 9 nucleotides matching TRBD2. The CDR3 sequence is 15 residues long. Germline CDR1 ENHRY, CDR2 SYGVKD. Germline trimming cut 10 bases from V and 8 bases from J; bases unmatched to any gene: 16. DNA for the CDR3: TGTGCCACCCCCCGGGGGGCGGGGGGGCCGGGTACGCAGTATTTT. Residues: CATPRGAGGPGTQYF.

The chain couples TRBV5-6 to TRBJ1-6; a weak D match, TRBD1 (5 bases). Germline V gene data show CDR1 as SGHDT and CDR2 as YYEEEE. This CDR3 spans 16 amino acids. Trimming cost V 3 bases and J 4 bases, with 14 bases left between them. The CDR3 region is CASSSRGSGYNSPLHF. DNA for the CDR3: TGTGCCAGCAGCTCCCGAGGCTCAGGGTATAATTCACCCCTCCACTTT.

Remarks on this clone: The same CDR3 arises from other DNA sequences in this sample as well. This chain uses TRBV4-1 with TRBJ2-1, with D unresolved. Germline V gene lookup returns CDR1 MGHRA and CDR2 YSYEKL. Trimming took 1 base from V and 9 from J, leaving 7 bases between them. This CDR3 comprises 12 residues. CDR3 in DNA: TGCGCCAGCAGCCAAGTAAGAGGTGAGCAGTTCTTC. Encoded protein: CASSQVRGEQFF.

This chain joins TRBV6-6 and TRBJ2-3, with D unclear. Looked up from germline, CDR1 is MNHNY and CDR2 is SVGAGI (reference sequence). Trimming took off 2 bases at V and 0 bases at J, with 9 bases between the two ends. This CDR3 has 15 residues. The CDR3 is CASSYDRSSTDTQYF. The DNA for the CDR3 is TGTGCCAGCAGTTACGATAGATCTAGCACAGATACGCAGTATTTT.

This clone was counted between two and nine times. This chain uses TRBV5-4 with TRBJ1-2; 7 bases agree with TRBD1. Germline V lookup: CDR1 SGHNT, CDR2 YYREEE (reference sequence). J was trimmed by 6 bases and V by 0 bases; bases with no gene match: 8. The CDR3 covers 15 residues. The chain's CDR3 is CASSLAGIRGHGYTF. DNA of the CDR3: TGTGCCAGCAGCTTGGCAGGCATAAGGGGGCATGGCTACACCTTC. Looking up the rest from reference TRBV5-4 and TRBJ1-2 gives the full variable domain: ETGVTQSPTHLIKTRGQQVTLRCSSQSGHNTVSWYQQALGQGPQFIFQYYREEENGRGNFPPRFSGLQFPNYSSELNVNALELDDSALYLCASSLAGIRGHGYTFGSGTRLTVV.

J is TRBJ1-2 and V is TRBV7-9, with D uncertain. The length of the CDR3 is 13 residues. V was shortened by 1 base and J by 7 bases, with 10 bases between the two germline ends. From germline, CDR1 is SEHNR and CDR2 FQNEAQ (reference sequence). The CDR3 DNA reads as TGTGCCAGCAGCTTAGTGTCGGTTGGTGGCTACACCTTC. Its translation is CASSLVSVGGYTF.

The chain uses TRBV11-2 and TRBJ2-6, with 8 bases aligning to TRBD2. The CDR3 is 17 residues long. Trimming took 7 bases from V and 3 from J; bases not matched to a gene: 11. Germline CDR1 reads SGHAT; CDR2 reads FQNNGV. CDR3 DNA: TGTGCCAGCAACAAGCCGTCCGGGGGGGTTGGGGCCAACGTCCTGACTTTC. It is translated as CASNKPSGGVGANVLTF.

This clone has only one observation. V is TRBV5-4 and J is TRBJ1-1; D not resolved. Trimming took off 0 bases at V and 9 bases at J, with 12 bases between the two ends. The germline V gene has CDR1 SGHNT and CDR2 YYREEE (reference sequence). This CDR3 has 13 amino acids. The DNA of the CDR3 is TGTGCCAGCAGCTTGGCGCGTACGGTAAAAGCTTTCTTT. It codes for CASSLARTVKAFF.

This chain links TRBV19 with TRBJ1-3; possibly TRBD1 for D (6 bases). Looked up from germline, CDR1 is LNHDA and CDR2 is SQIVND (reference sequence). V was shortened by 3 bases and J by 0 bases, with 9 bases between the two germline ends. The CDR3 length is 15 residues. CDR3 loop: CASSIGGASGNTIYF. The CDR3 DNA follows: TGTGCCAGTAGTATTGGGGGGGCCTCTGGAAACACCATATATTTT.

This clone has more than one count but fewer than ten. The CDR3 spells CASSIVMGGGEAEAFF. The CDR3, as DNA: TGTGCCAGTAGTATAGTTATGGGGGGTGGAGAGGCTGAAGCTTTCTTT. The J gene is TRBJ1-1, the V gene TRBV19, with D maybe TRBD1 (5 bases). Deletions cut 1 base from V and 6 bases from J, with 18 bases between. The CDR3 totals 16 residues. Per germline, CDR1 LNHDA and CDR2 SQIVND (reference sequence).

Worth noting for this clone: A far larger clone differs by one base, so this is likely a read error. The genes are TRBV28 and TRBJ1-2; D may be TRBD1 (5 bases). Germline V lookup: CDR1 MDHEN, CDR2 SYDVKM. Trimming shortened V by 7 bases and J by 5 bases, and 11 bases separated the two germline ends. The CDR3 has 12 amino acids. The CDR3 DNA follows: TGTGCCAGCACCGTGGGGGGGTATGGCTACACCTTC. Protein: CASTVGGYGYTF.

The table lists this clone with a few counts. The V gene is TRBV15, the J gene TRBJ1-1; 7 nucleotides line up with TRBD1. CDR1 and CDR2 from the germline V gene are LNHNV and YYDKDF (reference sequence). Trimming at V came to 0 bases and at J to 4 bases, leaving 5 bases not matched to a gene. This CDR3 region has 15 residues. CDR3 protein: CATSRENRGGTEAFF. CDR3 DNA sequence: TGTGCCACCAGCAGAGAGAACAGGGGAGGCACTGAAGCTTTCTTT.

V and J are TRBV5-1 and TRBJ2-2, with D perhaps TRBD2 (7 bases). CDR1 is SGHRS, CDR2 YFSETQ, per germline. The germline V and J ends were trimmed by 0 bases and 1 base, with 13 bases remaining between them. The CDR3 has 17 residues. CDR3 sequence reads: CASSLGRGTKNTGELFF. Here the CDR3 DNA reads TGCGCCAGCAGCTTGGGGCGGGGGACAAAGAACACCGGGGAGCTGTTTTTT.

The J gene is TRBJ2-7, the V gene TRBV9; weak D call: TRBD2 (6 bases). The V end lost 5 bases, the J end lost 3 bases, and 21 bases lay between the germline ends. The CDR3 loop spans 16 amino acids. The germline gives CDR1 SGDLS, CDR2 YYNGEE. This CDR3 reads CASSPARSSASYEQYF. In DNA form, the CDR3 reads TGTGCCAGCAGTCCGGCCCGTTCTAGCGCAAGCTACGAGCAGTACTTC.

The chain couples TRBV24-1 to TRBJ1-5; D possibly corresponds to TRBD1 (6 bases). The CDR3 is 13 residues long. Per germline, CDR1 KGHDR and CDR2 SFDVKD. Between the trimmed V and J ends, which lost 5 bases and 7 bases, there was a span of 11 bases. DNA of the CDR3: TGTGCCACCAGTGCCGACAGGTTCCAGCCCCAGCATTTT. It encodes CATSADRFQPQHF.

The J gene is TRBJ2-1, the V gene TRBV5-4; TRBD1 matches at 10 bases. The germline gives CDR1 SGHNT, CDR2 YYREEE (reference sequence). The length of the CDR3 is 15 residues. V gave up 3 bases and J gave up 10 bases; unmatched junction bases: 10. The CDR3 loop is CASSYSGTGVLEQFF. The CDR3 DNA reads as TGTGCCAGCAGCTACTCCGGGACAGGGGTCCTGGAGCAGTTCTTC.

This clone was counted once. V is TRBV5-4 and J is TRBJ1-1, with D possibly matching TRBD1 (5 bases). Germline-derived CDR1 and CDR2 are SGHNT and YYREEE (reference sequence). The ends were cut back, 4 bases at V and 2 bases at J, with 15 bases in the middle. The CDR3 spans 15 residues. In DNA, the CDR3 is TGTGCCAGCAGCGGGGGGACGGTGTTTAACACTGAAGCTTTCTTT. Amino acid sequence: CASSGGTVFNTEAFF.

This clone was observed once. This sequence joins TRBV28 and TRBJ2-1; unclear D gene. CDR1 and CDR2 from the germline V gene are MDHEN and SYDVKM. V lost 5 bases and J 1 base, leaving 9 bases between the germline ends. This CDR3 has 14 amino acids. This CDR3 is CASSNGNSYNEQFF. The CDR3 DNA reads TGTGCCAGCAGTAATGGCAATTCCTACAATGAGCAGTTCTTC.

This chain connects TRBV9 to TRBJ1-2, with TRBD1 matching 8 bases. The CDR3 sequence is 14 residues long. Germline V CDR1 and CDR2: SGDLS, YYNGEE. V was pared by 4 bases and J by 6 bases, with 8 bases of the junction left unmatched. The CDR3 DNA reads as TGTGCCAGCAGCTCTCGGACAGGGAGAAATGGCTACACCTTC. Amino acids: CASSSRTGRNGYTF.